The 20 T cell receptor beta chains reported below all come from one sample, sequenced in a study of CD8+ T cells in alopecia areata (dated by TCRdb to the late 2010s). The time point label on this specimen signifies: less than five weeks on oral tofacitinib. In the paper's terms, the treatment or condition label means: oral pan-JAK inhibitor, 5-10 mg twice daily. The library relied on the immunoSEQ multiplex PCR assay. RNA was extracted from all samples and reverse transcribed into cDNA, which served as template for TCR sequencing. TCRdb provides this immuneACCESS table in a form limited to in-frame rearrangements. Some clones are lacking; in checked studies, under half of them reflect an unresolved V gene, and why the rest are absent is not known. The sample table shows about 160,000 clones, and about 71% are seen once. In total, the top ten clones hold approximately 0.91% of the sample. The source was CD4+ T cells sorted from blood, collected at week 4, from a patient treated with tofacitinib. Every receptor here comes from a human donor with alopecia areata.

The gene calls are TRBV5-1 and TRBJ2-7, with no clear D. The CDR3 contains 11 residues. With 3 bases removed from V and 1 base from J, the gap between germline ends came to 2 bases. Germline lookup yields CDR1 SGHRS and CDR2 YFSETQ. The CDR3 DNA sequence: TGCGCCAGCAGCTCTTCCTACGAGCAGTACTTC. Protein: CASSSSYEQYF.

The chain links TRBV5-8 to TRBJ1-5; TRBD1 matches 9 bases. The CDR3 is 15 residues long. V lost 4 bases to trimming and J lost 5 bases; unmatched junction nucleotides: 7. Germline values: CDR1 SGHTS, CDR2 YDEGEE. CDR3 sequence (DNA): TGTGCCAGCAGCACTCCGGGACAGGGATATCAGCCCCAGCATTTT. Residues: CASSTPGQGYQPQHF. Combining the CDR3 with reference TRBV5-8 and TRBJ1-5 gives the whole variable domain EAGVTQSPTHLIKTRGQQATLRCSPISGHTSVYWYQQALGLGLQFLLWYDEGEERNRGNFPPRFSGRQFPNYSSELNVNALELEDSALYLCASSTPGQGYQPQHFGDGTRLSIL.

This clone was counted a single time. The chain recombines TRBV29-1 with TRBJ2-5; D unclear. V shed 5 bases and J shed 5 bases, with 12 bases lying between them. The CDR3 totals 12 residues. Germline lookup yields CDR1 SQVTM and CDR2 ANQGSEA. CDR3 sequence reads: CSVSDPTETQYF. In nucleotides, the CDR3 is TGCAGCGTTTCTGACCCGACGGAGACCCAGTACTTC.

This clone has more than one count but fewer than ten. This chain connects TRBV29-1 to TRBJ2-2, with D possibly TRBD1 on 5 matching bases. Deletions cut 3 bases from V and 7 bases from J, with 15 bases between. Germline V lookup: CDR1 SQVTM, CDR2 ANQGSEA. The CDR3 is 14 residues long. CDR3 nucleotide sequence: TGCAGCGTTGAGGCGGACCCAGGGATCGGGGAGCTGTTTTTT. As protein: CSVEADPGIGELFF.

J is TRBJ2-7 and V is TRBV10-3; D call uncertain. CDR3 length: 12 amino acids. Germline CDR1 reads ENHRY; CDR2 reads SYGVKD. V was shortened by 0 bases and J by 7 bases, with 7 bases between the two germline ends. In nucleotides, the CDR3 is TGTGCCATCAGTGAGTCTTCCGGAGAGCAGTACTTC. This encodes CAISESSGEQYF.

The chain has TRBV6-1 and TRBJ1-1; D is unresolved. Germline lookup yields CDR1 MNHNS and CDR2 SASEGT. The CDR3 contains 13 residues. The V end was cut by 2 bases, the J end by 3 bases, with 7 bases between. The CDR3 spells CASSEQWDTEAFF. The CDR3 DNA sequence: TGTGCCAGCAGTGAACAGTGGGACACTGAAGCTTTCTTT.

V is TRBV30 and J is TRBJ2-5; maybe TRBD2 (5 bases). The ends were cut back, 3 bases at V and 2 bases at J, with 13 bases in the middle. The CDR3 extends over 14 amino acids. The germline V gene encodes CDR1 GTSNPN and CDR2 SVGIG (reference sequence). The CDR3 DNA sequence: TGTGCCTGGAGACGGAGGCCCGCTCAAGAGACCCAGTACTTC. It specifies CAWRRRPAQETQYF.

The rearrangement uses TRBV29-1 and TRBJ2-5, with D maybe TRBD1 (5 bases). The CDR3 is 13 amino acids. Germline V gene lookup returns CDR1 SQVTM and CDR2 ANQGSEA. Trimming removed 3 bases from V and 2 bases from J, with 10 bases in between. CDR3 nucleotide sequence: TGCAGCGTTGACGGCAGGGATCAAGAGACCCAGTACTTC. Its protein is CSVDGRDQETQYF.

The CDR3 region has the DNA TGTGCCATCAGTGGGACGGTCGGATCCTACGAGCAGTACTTC. Amino acids: CAISGTVGSYEQYF. The chain joins TRBV10-3 to TRBJ2-7; D is uncertain. CDR1 and CDR2 (germline): ENHRY, SYGVKD. Trimming cost V 4 bases and J 1 base, with 11 bases left between them. The CDR3 sequence is 14 residues long.

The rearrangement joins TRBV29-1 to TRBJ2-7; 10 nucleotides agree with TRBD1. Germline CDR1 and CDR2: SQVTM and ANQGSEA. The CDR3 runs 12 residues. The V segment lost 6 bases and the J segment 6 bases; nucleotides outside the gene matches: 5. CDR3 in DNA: TGCAGCGTGGGGACAGGGGAAGCCGAGCAGTACTTC. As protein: CSVGTGEAEQYF.

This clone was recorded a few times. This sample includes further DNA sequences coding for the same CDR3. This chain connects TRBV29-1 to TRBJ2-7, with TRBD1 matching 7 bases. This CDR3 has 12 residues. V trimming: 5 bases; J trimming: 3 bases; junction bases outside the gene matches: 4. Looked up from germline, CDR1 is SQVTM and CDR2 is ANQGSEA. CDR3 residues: CSVRDSIYEQYF. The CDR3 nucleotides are TGCAGCGTTAGGGACAGCATCTACGAGCAGTACTTC.

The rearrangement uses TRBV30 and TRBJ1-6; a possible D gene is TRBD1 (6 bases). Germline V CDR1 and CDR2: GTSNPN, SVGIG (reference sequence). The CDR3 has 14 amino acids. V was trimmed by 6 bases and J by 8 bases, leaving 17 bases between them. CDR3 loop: CACLEVQGYSPLHF. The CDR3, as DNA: TGTGCCTGTCTTGAGGTACAGGGTTATTCACCCCTCCACTTT.

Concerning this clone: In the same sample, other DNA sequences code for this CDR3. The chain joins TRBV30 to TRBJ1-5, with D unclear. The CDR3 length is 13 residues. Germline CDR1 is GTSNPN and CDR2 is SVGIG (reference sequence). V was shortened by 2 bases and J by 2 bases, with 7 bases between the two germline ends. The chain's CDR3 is CAWSPGGNQPQHF. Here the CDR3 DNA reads TGTGCCTGGAGTCCGGGAGGCAATCAGCCCCAGCATTTT.

The CDR3 coding sequence is TGTGCCAGCAGCTTAACAGGGACCAGCACAGATACGCAGTATTTT. Its protein is CASSLTGTSTDTQYF. The chain recombines TRBV7-3 with TRBJ2-3, with D perhaps being TRBD1 or TRBD2 (5 bases each). The CDR3 sequence is 15 residues long. Trimming stripped 0 bases from V and 0 bases from J, with 7 bases between. CDR1 SGHTA and CDR2 FQGTGA come from the germline V gene. Full variable domain (missing parts from reference TRBV7-3 and TRBJ2-3): GAGVSQTPSNKVTEKGKYVELRCDPISGHTALYWYRQSLGQGPEFLIYFQGTGAADDSGLPNDRFFAVRPEGSVSTLKIQRTERGDSAVYLCASSLTGTSTDTQYFGPGTRLTVL.

CDR3 sequence reads: CSVGQGAKTEAFF. CDR3 in DNA: TGCAGCGTAGGACAGGGGGCGAAGACTGAAGCTTTCTTT. This rearrangement joins TRBV29-1 to TRBJ1-1, with TRBD1 matching over 11 bases. This CDR3 region has 13 residues. Germline values: CDR1 SQVTM, CDR2 ANQGSEA. Trimming removed 6 bases from V and 5 bases from J; junction bases left unmatched: 5. Filled out from reference TRBV29-1 and TRBJ1-1, the complete variable domain reads SAVISQKPSRDICQRGTSLTIQCQVDSQVTMMFWYRQQPGQSLTLIATANQGSEATYESGFVIDKFPISRPNLTFSTLTVSNMSPEDSSIYLCSVGQGAKTEAFFGQGTRLTVV.

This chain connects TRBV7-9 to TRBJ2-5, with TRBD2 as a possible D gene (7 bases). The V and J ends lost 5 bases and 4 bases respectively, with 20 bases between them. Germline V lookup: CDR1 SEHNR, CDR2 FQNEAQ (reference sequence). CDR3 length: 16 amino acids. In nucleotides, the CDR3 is TGTGCCAGCAGCCTACTCGCCGGAGGGGGGGGAGAGACCCAGTACTTC. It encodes CASSLLAGGGGETQYF.

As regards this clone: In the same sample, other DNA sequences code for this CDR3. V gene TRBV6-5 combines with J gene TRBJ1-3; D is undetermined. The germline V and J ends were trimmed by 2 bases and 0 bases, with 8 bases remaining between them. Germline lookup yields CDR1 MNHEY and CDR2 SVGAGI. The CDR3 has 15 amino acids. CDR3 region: CASSYGGNSGNTIYF. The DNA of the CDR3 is TGTGCCAGCAGTTACGGCGGAAACTCTGGAAACACCATATATTTT.

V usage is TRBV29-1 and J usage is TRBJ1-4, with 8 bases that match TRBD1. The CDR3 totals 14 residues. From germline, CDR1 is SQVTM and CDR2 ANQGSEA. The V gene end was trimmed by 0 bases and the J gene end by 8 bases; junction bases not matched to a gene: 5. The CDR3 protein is CSVEEGTGDEKLFF. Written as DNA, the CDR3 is TGCAGCGTTGAAGAGGGGACAGGAGACGAAAAACTGTTTTTT.

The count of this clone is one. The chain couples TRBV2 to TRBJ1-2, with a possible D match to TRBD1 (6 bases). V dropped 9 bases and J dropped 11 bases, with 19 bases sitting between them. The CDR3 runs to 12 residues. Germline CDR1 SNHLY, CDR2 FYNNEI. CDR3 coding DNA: TGTGCCAGTAGGAGGGGGTCAATACGATACACCTTC. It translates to CASRRGSIRYTF.

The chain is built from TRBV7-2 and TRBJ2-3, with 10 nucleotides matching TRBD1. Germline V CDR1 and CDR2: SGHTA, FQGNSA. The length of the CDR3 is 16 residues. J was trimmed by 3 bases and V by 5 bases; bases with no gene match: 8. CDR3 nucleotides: TGTGCCAGCAGCCGTAGACAGGGGGCGAAGACAGATACGCAGTATTTT. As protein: CASSRRQGAKTDTQYF. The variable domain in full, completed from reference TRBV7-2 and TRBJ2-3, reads GAGVSQSPSNKVTEKGKDVELRCDPISGHTALYWYRQSLGQGLEFLIYFQGNSAPDKSGLPSDRFSAERTGGSVSTLTIQRTQQEDSAVYLCASSRRQGAKTDTQYFGPGTRLTVL.